This T cell receptor (beta chain) emerged from a study of CXCR3-negative and CXCR3-positive naive CD8 T cells. General observations from the study: Partial loss of CXCR3 expression followed cryopreservation; most assays used fresh PBMCs. Memory CD8+ T cell repertoires were far less diverse than both naive subsets. Naive CXCR3-positive cells had TRB CDR3s more hydrophobic than those of CXCR3-negative naive cells.

Triplicate sorts of around 300,000 cells per CD8+ subset. Naivety in CD8+ T cells corresponded to a CD45RO-CCR7+CD27+CD95- phenotype. The TRB libraries of cDNA were built by UMI-labeled 5' RACE. One entry per CDR3 protein, without DNA, is what TCRdb gives after re-calling the 5' RACE reads. The listing contains 50,000 to 65,000 distinct CDR3 sequences. Comment on this clonotype: Its antigen is undetermined.

The germline CDR1 and CDR2 sequences are SEHNR and FQNEAQ (reference sequence). The CDR3 covers 13 residues. The V and J genes are TRBV7-9 and TRBJ2-7; TCRdb gives TRBD1 as the D gene, but with no DNA this cannot be confirmed. This clonotype originated in a human donor in good health. Some clones in this sample may be carry-over from other donors' samples. Sequencing was done on a sample of naive CXCR3+ CD8+ T cells from blood. Stated subset: CD45RO-CCR7+CD27+CD95- naive CD8+ T cells expressing CXCR3 (TNR3+). The CDR3 loop is CASSPPGTYEQYF.